These 7 T cell receptor beta chains share one sample of origin, sequenced in a study of technical replicates of blood from several donors. Libraries were prepared by immunoSEQ multiplex PCR; TCRdb keeps only in-frame clonotypes and omits some of them. The sample yields tens of thousands of clones, 90% to 95% seen once. The sequencing input was T cells isolated from PBMCs. These receptors were taken from a human donor in good health.

This chain links TRBV12-5 with TRBJ1-3, with 7 bases lining up with TRBD1. Germline V CDR1 and CDR2: LGHNT, FRNRAP. The CDR3 has 17 amino acids. The J segment lost 2 bases and the V segment lost 4 bases, leaving 11 bases of the junction unmatched. CDR3 in DNA: TGTGCTAGTGGTTGGTCACTCGACAGGGTTACTGGAAACACCATATATTTT. This codes for CASGWSLDRVTGNTIYF.

As DNA, the CDR3 is TGTGCCAGCAGCCCACAGGGGGCTTATGGCTACACCTTC. Translation: CASSPQGAYGYTF. The chain links TRBV7-9 to TRBJ1-2; 9 bases map to TRBD1. Trimming took 5 bases from V and 5 from J; bases not matched to a gene: 3. CDR3 length: 13 residues. The germline V gene has CDR1 SEHNR and CDR2 FQNEAQ (reference sequence).

V usage is TRBV7-9 and J usage is TRBJ2-7, with 8 bases that match TRBD2. The CDR3 is 14 residues long. Germline CDR1 is SEHNR and CDR2 is FQNEAQ (reference sequence). The V and J ends lost 4 bases and 4 bases, in that order; junction bases with no gene match: 6. The CDR3 loop is CASSWIGRAYEQYF. The CDR3 DNA reads as TGTGCCAGCAGCTGGATCGGGAGGGCGTACGAGCAGTACTTC.

This clone was detected only once. V usage is TRBV25-1 and J usage is TRBJ1-1, with 8 bases identical to TRBD1. This CDR3 comprises 14 residues. Germline V lookup: CDR1 MGHDK, CDR2 SYGVNS. Trimming took 10 bases from V and 1 from J; bases not matched to a gene: 8. This CDR3 is CATGQGGQNTEAFF. CDR3 in DNA: TGTGCCACCGGACAGGGAGGACAGAACACTGAAGCTTTCTTT.

The chain recombines TRBV30 with TRBJ1-1, with unresolved D. The V gene lost 6 bases and the J gene lost 0 bases, with 14 bases spanning the gap. The CDR3 extends over 14 amino acids. Germline V CDR1 and CDR2: GTSNPN, SVGIG (reference sequence). Written as DNA, the CDR3 is TGTGCCTGTTCGGGAGAGCGGGTGAACACTGAAGCTTTCTTT. It specifies CACSGERVNTEAFF. The complete variable domain, with remaining parts taken from reference TRBV30 and TRBJ1-1, reads SQTIHQWPATLVQPVGSPLSLECTVEGTSNPNLYWYRQAAGRGLQLLFYSVGIGQISSEVPQNLSASRPQDRQFILSSKKLLLSDSGFYLCACSGERVNTEAFFGQGTRLTVV.

This clone was counted once. V and J are TRBV19 and TRBJ2-5; TRBD2 matches at 7 bases. The CDR3 loop spans 13 amino acids. The V gene end was trimmed by 8 bases and the J gene end by 3 bases; junction bases not matched to a gene: 6. In germline, CDR1 is LNHDA, CDR2 SQIVND (reference sequence). Here the CDR3 reads CASHARGEETQYF. The CDR3 DNA reads as TGTGCCAGTCACGCCCGGGGGGAAGAGACCCAGTACTTC.

This chain links TRBV5-6 with TRBJ1-2, with 10 nucleotides matching TRBD1. The CDR3 sequence is 16 residues long. V shed 4 bases and J 2 bases; nucleotides not matched to a gene: 8. Looked up from germline, CDR1 is SGHDT and CDR2 is YYEEEE. The CDR3 here is CASSPIPGQGNYGYTF. DNA of the CDR3: TGTGCCAGCAGCCCTATTCCGGGACAGGGGAACTATGGCTACACCTTC.